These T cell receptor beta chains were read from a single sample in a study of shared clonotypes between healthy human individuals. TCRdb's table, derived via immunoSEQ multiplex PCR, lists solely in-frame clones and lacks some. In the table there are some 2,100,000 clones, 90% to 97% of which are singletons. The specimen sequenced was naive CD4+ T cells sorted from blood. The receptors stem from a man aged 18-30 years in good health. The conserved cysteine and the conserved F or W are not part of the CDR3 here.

CDR3aa: ASGPGTGGTGELF
j_gene: TRBJ2-2
v_gene: TRBV5-1

CDR3aa: ASSLGGFPYEQY
j_gene: TRBJ2-7
v_gene: TRBV5-1

CDR3aa: ASIDRALIYNEQF
j_gene: TRBJ2-1
v_gene: TRBV2

CDR3aa: ASSKTGINNEQF
j_gene: TRBJ2-1
v_gene: TRBV7-2

CDR3aa: AISELAGGQETQY
j_gene: TRBJ2-5
v_gene: TRBV10-3

CDR3aa: ASINREELF
j_gene: TRBJ2-2
v_gene: TRBV6-1

CDR3aa: ASSLDSRVENTIY
j_gene: TRBJ1-3
v_gene: TRBV11-2

CDR3aa: ASTRSAGVGEQY
j_gene: TRBJ2-7
v_gene: TRBV28

CDR3aa: ASSSRDRERYTQY
j_gene: TRBJ2-3
v_gene: TRBV6-5

CDR3aa: ASSYGGLIGGNTIY
j_gene: TRBJ1-3
v_gene: TRBV6-6

CDR3aa: ASSLQEYSGNTIY
j_gene: TRBJ1-3
v_gene: TRBV5-1

CDR3aa: ASSPRAGGSYEQY
j_gene: TRBJ2-7
v_gene: TRBV7-9

CDR3aa: ASSSGLRGGTDTQY
j_gene: TRBJ2-3
v_gene: TRBV7-2

CDR3aa: ASSKGVGQYNEQF
j_gene: TRBJ2-1
v_gene: TRBV11-1

CDR3aa: ASTSDSLLNTEAF
j_gene: TRBJ1-1
v_gene: TRBV19

CDR3aa: ASSPPTTGSYEQY
j_gene: TRBJ2-7
v_gene: TRBV18

CDR3aa: ASSLPDRKNQPQH
j_gene: TRBJ1-5
v_gene: TRBV5-8

CDR3aa: ASSFTESSYNSPLH
j_gene: TRBJ1-6
v_gene: TRBV5-1

CDR3aa: SVESGSGNTIY
j_gene: TRBJ1-3
v_gene: TRBV29-1

CDR3aa: ASSEAAGGGAYNEQF
j_gene: TRBJ2-1
v_gene: TRBV6-1

CDR3aa: ASSLSRPYEQY
j_gene: TRBJ2-7
v_gene: TRBV5-5

CDR3aa: AIMDLFGRGEAF
j_gene: TRBJ1-1
v_gene: TRBV10-3

CDR3aa: ASSPGGTGGYGYT
j_gene: TRBJ1-2
v_gene: TRBV5-4

CDR3aa: ASSVGGDRTDTQY
j_gene: TRBJ2-3
v_gene: TRBV9

CDR3aa: ASSFTGVGTEAF
j_gene: TRBJ1-1
v_gene: TRBV27

CDR3aa: ASSTPRRGTSYNSPLH
j_gene: TRBJ1-6
v_gene: TRBV28